This T cell receptor beta chain was captured by sequencing in a study of identical twins (dated by TCRdb to the mid-2010s). For the study in its entirety: The study deep-sequenced TCR alpha and beta repertoires from monozygotic twins, unrelated adults of various ages and cord blood to test whether fetal clonotypes persist. Replicate twin experiments were performed at different times using different library preparation protocols to rule out contamination.

This clonotype has more than one count but fewer than ten. Its cognate antigen has yet to be identified. No per-base quality is available; no much larger clone lies one base away. Broader findings and caveats from the paper: Compared with coincidental sharing between unrelated individuals, out-of-frame TCR alpha sequences shared between twins had an excess of sequences with low generation probability. Recombination models systematically underestimated out-of-frame TCR alpha sharing in monozygotic twins but agreed with sharing between unrelated individuals. Zero-insertion analyses could be partly confounded by invariant T cells such as MAIT and iNKT, although diverse VJ usage argued against such confounding for most clonotypes. Fewer insertions were carried by abundant cord blood beta clonotypes; a weaker similar trend was observed in young adult naive repertoires, while no such trend was observed in memory repertoires. Conclusions relied on cross-sectional statistical analysis, since the same donors could not be followed over many years. A weaker excess of twin sharing was found in beta out-of-frame sequences because the signal-to-noise ratio was lowered by fewer shared sequences.

Reading the germline V gene gives CDR1 SGHNT and CDR2 YENEEA. From its cysteine to its phenylalanine, the CDR3 spans 16 amino acids. Only the CDR3 region is kept as DNA, spanning 48 bases read in frame from base 1. V is reduced by 1 base and J by 5 bases, leaving a spacing of 17 bases between them. The library was obtained by 5' RACE. For sequencing, an Illumina HiSeq 2000 was employed. Template switching added a universal primer binding site, and the final cDNA carried a unique molecular identifier that allowed TCR cDNA molecules to be counted accurately. Specific primers in the conserved constant-segment region were used to synthesize first-strand cDNA for the TCR alpha and beta chains. To control for contamination, every cDNA library carried two barcodes: a SMART-Mk sample barcode plus Illumina barcodes. TruSeq adapter sequences along with Illumina sample barcodes were introduced in two successive PCR steps. TCR alpha and beta cDNA libraries were sequenced on the Illumina HiSeq platform with custom primers. In the authors' own workflow: Raw reads were processed with MiGEC to extract unique molecular identifiers, and MiXCR was used to determine CDR3 positions. For each individual, recombination models were inferred using an EM algorithm with the repgenHMM and IGoR tools. The analysis of shared clonotypes was done with the tcR package in R, with sharing normalized by the product of cloneset sizes. To study raw recombination without the effects of thymic and clonal selection, out-of-frame nonproductive sequences were analyzed. The public reads were quality trimmed at Q25 with fastp and then assembled into clones with MiXCR by TCRdb, keeping productive beta chains. Each CDR3 protein gets just one entry, which takes the most common genes and DNA from the rows behind it. The V and J calls were determined by TCRdb, not by the authors. The sample table holds 350,000 to 400,000 distinct CDR3 sequences, of which about 10% were seen once. Of the sample, around 8.6% is held by the ten largest clones.

Only healthy Caucasian donors were included. The study also sequenced three unrelated non-twin adults: a male aged 18 to 30, a male aged 50 to 59 and a female aged 50 to 59. Using Miltenyi CD45RO+ enrichment and human naive T-cell isolation kits, memory (CD45RO+) and naive T cells were isolated from PBMC. Sequencing input: naive T cells sorted from blood. The label giving this sample's cell subset or site can be read as: cells isolated with a human naive T-cell isolation kit. Here the chain combines TRBV11-3 and TRBJ2-5; the D gene assignment is perhaps TRBD1 or TRBD2, with each matching 5 bases. The sequence derives from a woman aged 45-65 years in good health. The nucleotides read TGTGCCAGCAGCTTAGTGGGGGTACCCACATCGGAGACCCAGTACTTC. Translated, this gives CASSLVGVPTSETQYF.